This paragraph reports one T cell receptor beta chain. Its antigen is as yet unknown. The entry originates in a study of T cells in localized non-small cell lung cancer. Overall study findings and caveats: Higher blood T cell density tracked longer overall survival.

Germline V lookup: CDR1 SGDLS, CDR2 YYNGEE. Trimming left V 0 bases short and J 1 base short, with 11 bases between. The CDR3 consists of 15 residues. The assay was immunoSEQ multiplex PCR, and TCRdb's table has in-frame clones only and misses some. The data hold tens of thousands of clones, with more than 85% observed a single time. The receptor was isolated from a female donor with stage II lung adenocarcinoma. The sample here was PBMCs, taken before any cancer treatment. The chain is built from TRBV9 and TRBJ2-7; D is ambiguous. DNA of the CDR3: TGTGCCAGCAGCGTAGGACTTGTAAGATCCTACGAGCAGTACTTC. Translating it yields CASSVGLVRSYEQYF.